A single sample is the source of the 6 T cell receptor beta chains below, sequenced in a study of blood T cell repertoires in COVID-19. Produced via immunoSEQ multiplex PCR; TCRdb's table is partial and in-frame only. The sample has about 320,000 clones; over 85% are singletons. Sequences were obtained from PBMCs or T cells enriched from blood (not recorded which). Every receptor here comes from a man aged 60 to 69 who had recovered from COVID-19.

The rearrangement uses TRBV30 and TRBJ2-1; D gene ambiguous. This CDR3 is built from 11 residues. The V gene's germline CDR1 is GTSNPN and CDR2 SVGIG (reference sequence). V lost 3 bases and J lost 7, with 7 bases in between. Here the CDR3 DNA reads TGTGCCTGGAGGTACTTAAATGAGCAGTTCTTC. Its translation is CAWRYLNEQFF.

This clone came up once. The chain uses TRBV19 and TRBJ2-7; 7 bases align to TRBD2. This CDR3 contains 15 residues. Germline lookup yields CDR1 LNHDA and CDR2 SQIVND (reference sequence). The trim removed 2 bases at V and 4 bases at J, leaving 8 bases unmatched. The CDR3 is CASSIKVGAGYEQYF. DNA of the CDR3: TGTGCCAGTAGTATAAAGGTGGGAGCGGGATACGAGCAGTACTTC.

This chain connects TRBV7-9 to TRBJ2-7, with 8 bases lining up with TRBD2. In germline, CDR1 is SEHNR, CDR2 FQNEAQ (reference sequence). V lost 4 bases, J lost 2 bases, and 7 bases stayed unmatched. CDR3 size: 15 residues. CDR3 amino acids: CASSSSGLGTYEQYF. CDR3 bases: TGTGCCAGCAGCTCATCGGGACTAGGTACCTACGAGCAGTACTTC.

The chain uses TRBV10-3 and TRBJ2-1, with D possibly being TRBD1 (5 bases). This CDR3 has 12 residues. Germline V gives CDR1 ENHRY, CDR2 SYGVKD. V dropped 2 bases and J dropped 10 bases, with 9 bases sitting between them. The CDR3 region is CAISEGAGEQFF. The CDR3 DNA reads TGTGCCATCAGTGAGGGGGCTGGGGAGCAGTTCTTC.

This chain connects TRBV4-3 to TRBJ2-3, with 10 bases aligning to TRBD2. Germline loops: CDR1 LGHNA, CDR2 YSLEER. J was trimmed by 1 base and V by 0 bases; bases with no gene match: 7. CDR3 length: 18 residues. The CDR3 coding sequence is TGCGCCAGCAGCCAAGACCCCCCTAGCGGGGGCCGCACAGATACGCAGTATTTT. Translated, it gives CASSQDPPSGGRTDTQYF.

The chain couples TRBV27 to TRBJ1-2, with D maybe TRBD1 (5 bases). Germline assignment: CDR1 MNHEY and CDR2 SMNVEV (reference sequence). The CDR3 length is 15 residues. The V and J ends lost 0 bases and 5 bases respectively, with 13 bases between them. This CDR3 is CASSLSTPREYGYTF. The CDR3 DNA follows: TGTGCCAGCAGTTTATCAACCCCCAGGGAATATGGCTACACCTTC.